This T cell receptor (beta chain) was recovered during a study of tumor and adjacent non-tumor tissue in lung cancer. Overall study findings and caveats: In normal lung, the top 100 clones were significantly more dominant than in tumor.

TCRbeta libraries were built with three rounds of nested PCR, modified from ARM-PCR. TCRdb passed the multiplex PCR reads through MiXCR, listing each CDR3 protein once. The sample lists more than 60,000 distinct CDR3 sequences, around 76% occurring once. Turning to this clonotype: No antigen is known for it.

The template was RNA from unsorted bulk tissue. More than 3 cm separated this lung sample from the edge of the tumor. Between August and November 2014, newly diagnosed, chemotherapy-naive lung cancer patients underwent thoracic surgery in China. Germline-derived CDR1 and CDR2 are MNHEY and SVGEGT. The length of the CDR3 is 17 residues. V lost 2 bases and J 9 bases, leaving 23 bases between the germline ends. This sequence originates from a man aged 55 to 70 with non-small cell lung cancer. The specimen was distant non-tumor lung tissue. The chain carries TRBV6-2 or TRBV6-3 and TRBJ2-1; no definite D call. The CDR3 sequence: CASSYNIRASFTPEQFF. The CDR3 DNA is TGTGCCAGCAGTTACAATATACGCGCTAGTTTCACCCCTGAGCAGTTCTTC.